The next 14 T cell receptor beta chains were all read from a single sample in a study of identifying expanded T cells in peripheral blood. The repertoire was sequenced with immunoSEQ multiplex PCR; TCRdb's copy has only in-frame clones and lacks some. The data contain approximately 85,000 clones, roughly 91% of them singletons. Sequenced sample: blood. These receptors all come from a person aged 18-70 years in good health.

The chain is built from TRBV6-5 and TRBJ1-6; perhaps TRBD1 as D (5 bases). The CDR3 runs 14 residues. Trimming removed 6 bases at V and 13 bases at J, with 19 bases between. CDR1 and CDR2 from the germline V gene are MNHEY and SVGAGI. The CDR3, as DNA: TGTGCCAGCAGCCCCGTGGGGGGGTCGAGCCCCCTCCACTTT. Translation gives CASSPVGGSSPLHF.

As for this clone: The junction differs from germline at one of its ends, possibly a read error. The chain has TRBV18 and TRBJ2-7, with TRBD1 as a possible D gene (6 bases). Germline values: CDR1 KGHSH, CDR2 LQKENI. The CDR3 is 16 residues long. The CDR3 protein is CASSPQLLDRLDEQYF. Written as DNA, the CDR3 is TGTGCCAGCTCTCCACAGCTCCTCGACAGGTTGGACGAGCAGTACTTC.

The chain is built from TRBV19 and TRBJ1-1; the match to TRBD1 covers 11 bases. Losses at the gene ends were 10 bases for V and 4 bases for J; bases not matched to a gene: 2. The CDR3 runs to 12 residues. The germline CDR1 and CDR2 sequences are LNHDA and SQIVND (reference sequence). The CDR3, as DNA: TGTGCCACCGGGACAGGGGGCACTGAAGCTTTCTTT. Translating gives CATGTGGTEAFF.

The chain combines TRBV30 with TRBJ2-3; 9 nucleotides line up with TRBD1. There are 15 residues in the CDR3. V trimming: 3 bases; J trimming: 2 bases; junction bases outside the gene matches: 6. Germline V CDR1 and CDR2: GTSNPN, SVGIG (reference sequence). The CDR3: CAWRLQGAHTDTQYF. CDR3 in DNA: TGTGCCTGGAGGTTACAGGGGGCCCACACAGATACGCAGTATTTT.

This chain joins TRBV2 and TRBJ1-1; no firm D call. Trimming cost V 4 bases and J 5 bases, with 5 bases left between them. The CDR3 totals 11 residues. Per germline, CDR1 SNHLY and CDR2 FYNNEI. This CDR3 is CASSGGTEAFF. The CDR3 DNA is TGTGCCAGCAGTGGGGGAACTGAAGCTTTCTTT.

The chain links TRBV19 to TRBJ1-6; 10 bases are shared with TRBD1. CDR3 length: 13 amino acids. The V and J ends lost 9 bases and 10 bases, in that order; junction bases with no gene match: 6. Germline V gene data show CDR1 as LNHDA and CDR2 as SQIVND (reference sequence). The CDR3 nucleotides read TGTGCCAGCACCTGGACAGGGGGATCACCCCTCCACTTT. This encodes CASTWTGGSPLHF.

The V call is TRBV4-3, the J call TRBJ2-7; the D is unclear. This CDR3 has 13 residues. Trimming stripped 0 bases from V and 2 bases from J, with 5 bases between. Germline V gene lookup returns CDR1 LGHNA and CDR2 YSLEER. The CDR3 DNA follows: TGCGCCAGCAGCCAAGACAGAGCCTACGAGCAGTACTTC. Translation gives CASSQDRAYEQYF.

The chain joins TRBV4-3 to TRBJ2-7; TRBD1 matches 8 bases. V was clipped by 4 bases and J by 3 bases; unmatched bases: 5. Germline assignment: CDR1 LGHNA and CDR2 YSLEER. CDR3 length: 14 residues. The CDR3 spells CASSLFDRGYEQYF. In DNA form, the CDR3 reads TGCGCCAGCAGCCTCTTCGACAGGGGCTACGAGCAGTACTTC.

The J gene is TRBJ2-7, the V gene TRBV5-6; TRBD1 agrees at 10 bases. Germline loops: CDR1 SGHDT, CDR2 YYEEEE. J was trimmed by 2 bases and V by 3 bases; bases with no gene match: 8. The CDR3 sequence is 16 residues long. CDR3 coding DNA: TGTGCCAGCAGCTCGACGAGACAGGGGGCCCCCTACGAGCAGTACTTC. This sequence encodes CASSSTRQGAPYEQYF.

This sequence joins TRBV19 and TRBJ2-4; D unresolved. Per the germline V gene, CDR1 is LNHDA and CDR2 is SQIVND (reference sequence). Trimming removed 3 bases at V and 4 bases at J, with 4 bases between. This CDR3 contains 12 residues. This chain's CDR3 is CASSMRKNIQYF. The CDR3 nucleotides are TGTGCCAGTAGTATGAGGAAAAACATTCAGTACTTC.

The genes are TRBV29-1 and TRBJ2-5; D tentatively reads TRBD1 or TRBD2 (5 bases each). CDR1 is SQVTM, CDR2 ANQGSEA, per germline. The CDR3 is 15 residues long. V dropped 6 bases and J dropped 1 base, with 18 bases sitting between them. The chain's CDR3 is CSVPSFPGTQETQYF. CDR3 sequence (DNA): TGCAGCGTACCATCCTTCCCAGGGACCCAAGAGACCCAGTACTTC.

The chain recombines TRBV7-9 with TRBJ1-2, with D possibly being TRBD1 (6 bases). Germline lookup yields CDR1 SEHNR and CDR2 FQNEAQ (reference sequence). V dropped 2 bases and J dropped 6 bases, with 22 bases sitting between them. The CDR3 is 17 amino acids. The CDR3, as DNA: TGTGCCAGCAGCTTAACTACACAGGGTTTTGTCCTCCATGGCTACACCTTC. Translating it yields CASSLTTQGFVLHGYTF.

The chain is built from TRBV18 and TRBJ1-2, with D possibly matching TRBD1 (6 bases). This CDR3 is built from 15 residues. Germline V lookup: CDR1 KGHSH, CDR2 LQKENI. Trimming shortened V by 3 bases and J by 2 bases, and 13 bases separated the two germline ends. The CDR3 DNA reads TGTGCCAGCTCACCCCAGGGGAGGAGGAACTATGGCTACACCTTC. The encoded protein is CASSPQGRRNYGYTF. Drawing the rest from reference TRBV18 and TRBJ1-2, the complete variable domain is NAGVMQNPRHLVRRRGQEARLRCSPMKGHSHVYWYRQLPEEGLKFMVYLQKENIIDESGMPKERFSAEFPKEGPSILRIQQVVRGDSAAYFCASSPQGRRNYGYTFGSGTRLTVV.

CDR3: CASSLLPGQTGELFF. CDR3 nucleotides: TGCGCCAGCAGCTTGTTGCCAGGGCAAACCGGGGAGCTGTTTTTT. The V call is TRBV5-1, the J call TRBJ2-2, with a tentative D call TRBD1 (5 bases). There are 15 residues in the CDR3. The germline V gene has CDR1 SGHRS and CDR2 YFSETQ. Trimming pared 1 base from V and 5 bases from J, leaving 12 bases between.